The rows below give T cell receptor beta chains drawn from one sample of a study of response to subunit inactivated influenza vaccine. Using its own MiXCR run on the RT-PCR reads, TCRdb lists one record per CDR3 protein. There are fewer than 700,000 distinct CDR3 sequences in the sample; under 15% occur only once, and around 13% lies in the top ten. The sequencing here drew on PBMCs from blood, taken about 6 weeks after vaccination. All receptors come from a man aged 50-59 years who received an inactivated influenza vaccine. Each CDR3 is given with its conserved first and last residue. The D gene is left open where the match is weak. Only some rows state a clone size, as once, few, many or a class for expanded clones.

>TRBJ2-5|TRBD2|few|TRBV2
TGTGCCAGCACACGGACTAGTTATGAGCAAGAGACCCAGTACTTC
CASTRTSYEQETQYF
>TRBJ2-5|TRBD1|NA|TRBV7-9
TGTGCCAGCAGCGCAGGGACAGGGGGGACGGAGACCCAGTACTTC
CASSAGTGGTETQYF
>TRBJ1-5|TRBD1|NA|TRBV7-8
TGTGCCAGCAGCAAGGACAGGGGTAGCTTAGGCAATCAGCCCCAGCATTTT
CASSKDRGSLGNQPQHF
>TRBJ2-2|NA|NA|TRBV9
TGTGCCAGCAGCGAGCCCCTCCTAGCGACGAACACCGGGGAGCTGTTTTTT
CASSEPLLATNTGELFF
>TRBJ2-1|TRBD1|many|TRBV12-3/TRBV12-4
TGTGCCAGCAGCAACAACCAGGGGGCGGGTGAGCAGTTCTTC
CASSNNQGAGEQFF
>TRBJ2-3|TRBD2|many|TRBV5-1
TGCGCCAGCAGCTCCCGACTAGCGTCAGATACGCAGTATTTT
CASSSRLASDTQYF
>TRBJ2-3|NA|few|TRBV15
TGTGCCACCAGCAGAGAGGAGGGGTTGGCGGATACGCAGTATTTT
CATSREEGLADTQYF
>TRBJ2-3|TRBD2|few|TRBV2
TGTGCCAGCGGAAGCGGGGGCTCAGATACGCAGTATTTT
CASGSGGSDTQYF
>TRBJ1-1|NA|few|TRBV15
TGTGCCACCAGCAGTACACTGAACACTGAAGCTTTCTTT
CATSSTLNTEAFF
>TRBJ1-2|NA|NA|TRBV3-1
TGTGCCAGCAGCCAAGTCCGGGGGCACGGCTACACCTTC
CASSQVRGHGYTF